This T cell receptor (beta chain) was retrieved from a study of identical twins. Study-wide results and limits: Twins shared out-of-frame alpha sequences with excess low generation probability.

MiXCR, applied by TCRdb to the 5' RACE reads, yields one record per CDR3 protein. The table lists more than 1.5 million distinct CDR3 sequences, more than 30% of them singletons, with around 0.3% in the top ten. CDR3 length: 20 amino acids. Germline lookup yields CDR1 LGHNA and CDR2 YNFKEQ. J lost 11 bases, V lost 0 bases, and 21 bases had no gene match. With respect to this clonotype: Its antigen remains unidentified.

Sequenced sample: cord blood. The rearrangement joins TRBV4-2 to TRBJ2-5; 13 bases are shared with TRBD2. This TCR was recovered from a newborn girl in good health. The CDR3 protein is CASSQDLFGLAGALYNEQYF. CDR3 nucleotides: TGTGCCAGCAGCCAAGATTTATTCGGACTAGCGGGGGCCCTCTACAATGAGCAGTACTTC.